Presented here are 25 T cell receptor beta chains from one specimen sequenced in a study of CD8 T cells in ankylosing spondylitis. One entry per CDR3 protein, called by TCRdb with MiXCR from the 5' RACE reads. The sample holds 200,000 to 300,000 distinct CDR3 sequences; roughly 10% are singletons and the top ten take 6.8%. The sample was blood, either unsorted or a sorted T cell fraction (not recorded which). These receptors were obtained from a male donor with ankylosing spondylitis or in good health (not recorded which).

This clonotype was seen many times. The chain employs TRBV5-1 and TRBJ1-1; unclear D gene. The CDR3 extends over 12 amino acids. CDR1 and CDR2 from the germline V gene are SGHRS and YFSETQ. V dropped 2 bases and J dropped 11 bases, with 13 bases sitting between them. Here the CDR3 DNA reads TGCGCCAGCAGCTTCGGGGTGGGTCAGGCTTTCTTT. It codes for CASSFGVGQAFF.

This clonotype was observed a handful of times. The chain links TRBV7-9 to TRBJ2-1; D may be TRBD2 (7 bases). Trimming stripped 4 bases from V and 8 bases from J, with 18 bases between. CDR1 is SEHNR, CDR2 FQNEAQ, per germline (reference sequence). This CDR3 spans 15 amino acids. CDR3 bases: TGTGCCAGCAGCTCTAGGGGGGGAGACGTTGATGAGCAGTTCTTC. This codes for CASSSRGGDVDEQFF.

There are many counts of this clonotype. This chain links TRBV20-1 with TRBJ2-1; D tentatively fits TRBD1 or TRBD2 (5 bases each). The CDR3 is 12 residues long. Germline CDR1 is DFQATT and CDR2 is SNEGSKA (reference sequence). Between the trimmed V and J ends, which lost 3 bases and 10 bases, there was a span of 13 bases. CDR3 residues: CSASSGRGEQFF. CDR3 nucleotide sequence: TGCAGTGCTAGTTCAGGGAGAGGGGAGCAGTTCTTC.

The rearrangement links TRBV14 to TRBJ2-1; D is ambiguous. CDR1 and CDR2 (germline): SGHDN, FVKESK. The length of the CDR3 is 13 residues. V lost 0 bases and J 9 bases, leaving 9 bases between the germline ends. This CDR3 reads CASSQDLDGEQFF. CDR3 nucleotides: TGTGCCAGCAGCCAAGATCTTGACGGTGAGCAGTTCTTC.

This clonotype has a count of ten or more. CDR3 region: CASSLEGDNQPQHF. The CDR3 DNA reads TGCGCCAGCAGCTTGGAAGGAGATAATCAGCCCCAGCATTTT. The chain joins TRBV5-1 to TRBJ1-5; D remains unclear. The V and J ends lost 0 bases and 4 bases respectively, with 8 bases between them. Germline V gene data show CDR1 as SGHRS and CDR2 as YFSETQ. The CDR3 covers 14 residues.

This chain connects TRBV2 to TRBJ2-2, with TRBD2 matching 10 bases. Germline trimming cut 6 bases from V and 0 bases from J; bases unmatched to any gene: 10. Per germline, CDR1 SNHLY and CDR2 FYNNEI. This CDR3 comprises 18 residues. Here the CDR3 reads CASRPRLAGEPNTGELFF. The CDR3 DNA follows: TGTGCCAGCAGGCCCCGGCTAGCGGGGGAACCGAACACCGGGGAGCTGTTTTTT.

The chain recombines TRBV18 with TRBJ1-1; D may be TRBD1 (5 bases). This CDR3 is 16 amino acids long. Per the germline V gene, CDR1 is KGHSH and CDR2 is LQKENI. V was cut by 2 bases and J by 3 bases, with 16 bases left in between. This CDR3 is CASSPNFGGGDTEAFF. The CDR3 bases are TGTGCCAGCTCACCAAATTTCGGGGGAGGGGACACTGAAGCTTTCTTT.

There are many counts of this clonotype. The chain joins TRBV5-1 to TRBJ1-1, with 7 positions matching TRBD1. CDR1 is SGHRS, CDR2 YFSETQ, per germline. After removal of 3 bases from V and 0 bases from J, the junction contained 14 bases not matched to a gene. The CDR3 is made up of 18 amino acids. Written as DNA, the CDR3 is TGCGCCAGCAGCTCCCAAACCCGGACAGGAGCAATGAACACTGAAGCTTTCTTT. As protein: CASSSQTRTGAMNTEAFF.

Many counts were recorded for this clonotype. V gene TRBV3-1 combines with J gene TRBJ2-3; D is undetermined. This CDR3 comprises 13 residues. The V end was cut by 4 bases, the J end by 10 bases, with 15 bases between. Germline V lookup: CDR1 LGHDT, CDR2 YNNKEL (reference sequence). CDR3 protein: CASSPDPGSAQYF. The DNA for the CDR3 is TGTGCCAGCAGCCCAGACCCCGGGTCGGCGCAGTATTTT.

Concerning this clonotype: This may come from a read error, since a much larger clone is one base off. The J gene is TRBJ2-3, the V gene TRBV7-2; TRBD1 agrees at 11 bases. The ends lost 5 bases at V and 4 bases at J; junction bases unmatched: 5. The germline gives CDR1 SGHTA, CDR2 FQGNSA. CDR3 length equals 15 residues. The CDR3 loop reads CASSHGQGAADTQYF. The CDR3, as DNA: TGTGCCAGCAGCCACGGACAGGGGGCCGCAGATACGCAGTATTTT.

This clonotype has at least ten counts. The chain uses TRBV7-8 and TRBJ2-5; 12 nucleotides line up with TRBD1. The CDR3 is 17 residues long. Germline-derived CDR1 and CDR2 are SGHVS and FQNEAQ. V lost 6 bases and J lost 4; bases outside the gene matches: 12. The CDR3 DNA reads as TGTGCCAGCAGGGGGACAGGGGGCGCGTTTTTAGGAGAGACCCAGTACTTC. It yields the protein CASRGTGGAFLGETQYF.

This clonotype has at least ten counts. The V and J genes are TRBV20-1 and TRBJ2-5; 8 nucleotides match TRBD1. Germline lookup yields CDR1 DFQATT and CDR2 SNEGSKA (reference sequence). This CDR3 comprises 14 residues. DNA of the CDR3: TGCAGCCAGATCTCCAGGGGGCGAGGAGAGACCCAGTACTTC. It translates to CSQISRGRGETQYF.

In the case of this clonotype: A much larger clone lies a single base off, so this may be a read error. The J gene is TRBJ2-2, the V gene TRBV15, with D possibly being TRBD2 (5 bases). Trimming removed 1 base at V and 7 bases at J, with 16 bases between. From germline, CDR1 is LNHNV and CDR2 YYDKDF (reference sequence). The CDR3 consists of 16 residues. Written as DNA, the CDR3 is TGTGCCACCAGCAGAGTGAATCTGGAGGTGTTCGGGGAGCTGTTTTTT. Its translation is CATSRVNLEVFGELFF.

This clonotype was seen a few times. This chain joins TRBV25-1 and TRBJ2-3; TRBD2 matches 7 bases. Trimming removed 3 bases from V and 12 bases from J; junction bases left unmatched: 12. The CDR3 sequence is 14 residues long. Germline values: CDR1 MGHDK, CDR2 SYGVNS. DNA of the CDR3: TGTGCCAGCAGTGACCCGGGATCGGGGGGTCCCCAGTATTTT. This encodes CASSDPGSGGPQYF.

In this sample, this clonotype turned up a few times. The V gene is TRBV5-5, the J gene TRBJ1-2; unclear D gene. The CDR3 is 12 amino acids. V was trimmed by 0 bases and J by 4 bases, leaving 4 bases between them. CDR1 is SGHKS, CDR2 YYEKEE, per germline (reference sequence). CDR3 bases: TGTGCCAGCAGCTTGGCAGTCTATGGCTACACCTTC. The encoded protein is CASSLAVYGYTF.

This clonotype was detected many times. This chain links TRBV7-8 with TRBJ1-1; D is perhaps TRBD1 (6 bases). The CDR3 runs 17 residues. The germline gives CDR1 SGHVS, CDR2 FQNEAQ. Trimming pared 4 bases from V and 4 bases from J, leaving 22 bases between. CDR3 DNA: TGTGCCAGCAGCTCTGGGACACTCCCTTCTGGTAGCACTGAAGCTTTCTTT. Amino acids: CASSSGTLPSGSTEAFF.

This clonotype showed up just a few times. CDR3 DNA: TGTGCCAGCAGCCCCGCTGAGCAGTTCTTC. Its translation: CASSPAEQFF. V gene TRBV5-6 combines with J gene TRBJ2-1; the D is unclear. Trimming removed 4 bases at V and 9 bases at J, with 5 bases between. Germline CDR1 SGHDT, CDR2 YYEEEE. There are 10 residues in the CDR3.

V is TRBV3-1 and J is TRBJ2-3, with 7 bases identical to TRBD2. Germline CDR1 LGHDT, CDR2 YNNKEL (reference sequence). V lost 7 bases to trimming and J lost 2 bases; unmatched junction nucleotides: 15. CDR3 length equals 17 residues. DNA of the CDR3: TGTGCCAGCACCATGCACCTAGCGGAACTATCCACAGATACGCAGTATTTT. Translated, it gives CASTMHLAELSTDTQYF.

This clonotype showed up many times. V gene TRBV6-5 combines with J gene TRBJ2-2; 7 positions match TRBD2. Germline CDR1 is MNHEY and CDR2 is SVGAGI. The CDR3 is 16 residues long. The V and J ends lost 0 bases and 5 bases, in that order; junction bases with no gene match: 6. The DNA of the CDR3 is TGTGCCAGCAGTTACTCGATGGTGGGGGGGACCGGGGAGCTGTTTTTT. Protein product: CASSYSMVGGTGELFF.

This chain joins TRBV15 and TRBJ2-2; 9 bases map to TRBD1. The CDR3 has 17 residues. The ends lost 2 bases at V and 7 bases at J; junction bases unmatched: 11. Germline CDR1 is LNHNV and CDR2 is YYDKDF (reference sequence). This CDR3 reads CATSRLRNRGRDGELFF. CDR3 coding DNA: TGTGCCACCAGCAGACTGAGGAACAGGGGGCGAGACGGGGAGCTGTTTTTT.

This clonotype was seen at least ten times. The CDR3 region has the DNA TGTGCCAGCAGGTCAGGGGGCCTGAATGAAAAACTGTTTTTT. Encoded protein: CASRSGGLNEKLFF. The chain links TRBV7-2 to TRBJ1-4; 8 positions match TRBD1. Germline assignment: CDR1 SGHTA and CDR2 FQGNSA. Trimming removed 6 bases from V and 5 bases from J; junction bases left unmatched: 5. This CDR3 region has 14 residues.

This clonotype was seen ten or more times. The genes are TRBV12-3 or TRBV12-4 and TRBJ1-2, with 8 bases lining up with TRBD1. J lost 8 bases, V lost 3 bases, and 8 bases had no gene match. The CDR3 contains 14 residues. As DNA, the CDR3 is TGTGCCAGCAGTTTTTCCCAGGGGGCGAGCGGCTACACCTTC. Protein sequence: CASSFSQGASGYTF.

This clonotype was observed at least ten times. The chain couples TRBV12-3 or TRBV12-4 to TRBJ1-5; possibly TRBD1 for D (5 bases). The length of the CDR3 is 15 residues. V was cut by 1 base and J by 9 bases, with 16 bases left in between. Here the CDR3 reads CASSLGGGLQWPQHF. As DNA, the CDR3 is TGTGCCAGCAGTTTAGGGGGGGGTCTTCAATGGCCCCAGCATTTT.

This clonotype was seen many times. V usage is TRBV5-6 and J usage is TRBJ2-5; TRBD2 is a possible D gene (6 bases). CDR3 size: 15 residues. V was trimmed by 4 bases and J by 3 bases, leaving 16 bases between them. CDR1 is SGHDT, CDR2 YYEEEE, per germline. CDR3 DNA: TGTGCCAGCAGCCTCAACTTTGGGGAGGAAGAGACCCAGTACTTC. It is translated as CASSLNFGEEETQYF.

This clonotype appeared a few times. The rearrangement joins TRBV20-1 to TRBJ1-1; D might be TRBD1 (5 bases). Trimming removed 3 bases at V and 0 bases at J, with 8 bases between. CDR3 length equals 13 residues. Looked up from germline, CDR1 is DFQATT and CDR2 is SNEGSKA (reference sequence). CDR3 sequence (DNA): TGCAGTGCTAGCGCAGGGATGAACACTGAAGCTTTCTTT. Its protein is CSASAGMNTEAFF.